These 5 T cell receptor beta chains share one sample of origin, sequenced in a study of cytomegalovirus exposure and HLA in healthy donors. Amplification used 60 Vbeta primers and 13 Jbeta primers. Libraries were prepared by immunoSEQ multiplex PCR; TCRdb keeps only in-frame clonotypes and omits some of them. The table records 95,000 to 150,000 clones, approximately 78% of them present only once. The sequenced sample was PBMCs. The origin of the receptors is a woman between 40 and 55 years old in good health and CMV-seronegative.

CDR3 residues: CASSLFPPVAGERETQYF. As DNA, the CDR3 is TGTGCCAGCAGCTTATTCCCCCCTGTAGCGGGAGAACGAGAGACCCAGTACTTC. The chain joins TRBV7-9 to TRBJ2-5; 9 bases fit TRBD2. V lost 2 bases and J lost 4; bases outside the gene matches: 14. CDR3 length: 18 residues. The germline CDR1 and CDR2 sequences are SEHNR and FQNEAQ (reference sequence).

The chain has TRBV10-3 and TRBJ2-6, with unresolved D. The CDR3 runs to 14 residues. From germline, CDR1 is ENHRY and CDR2 SYGVKD. The germline V and J ends were trimmed by 6 bases and 2 bases, with 8 bases remaining between them. The CDR3 nucleotides read TGTGCCATCAGCGCTACAGCTGGGGCCAACGTCCTGACTTTC. Protein product: CAISATAGANVLTF.

This clone was recorded only once. The genes are TRBV7-2 and TRBJ2-2; D is perhaps TRBD1 (5 bases). The CDR3 runs 16 residues. Germline assignment: CDR1 SGHTA and CDR2 FQGNSA. Trimming removed 1 base from V and 7 bases from J, with 16 bases in between. CDR3 sequence: CASSLGGSGAGGELFF. The CDR3 region has the DNA TGTGCCAGCAGCTTAGGGGGTTCTGGGGCTGGCGGGGAGCTGTTTTTT.

The V call is TRBV7-9, the J call TRBJ2-4; possibly TRBD2 for D (6 bases). This CDR3 has 16 amino acids. V was clipped by 6 bases and J by 3 bases, with 18 bases between them. Germline-derived CDR1 and CDR2 are SEHNR and FQNEAQ (reference sequence). CDR3 residues: CASSTIPGVVKNIQYF. The CDR3, as DNA: TGTGCCAGCAGTACGATACCGGGGGTGGTCAAAAACATTCAGTACTTC.

The chain combines TRBV6-5 with TRBJ2-7, with a weak D call TRBD1 (7 bases). V was trimmed by 6 bases and J by 7 bases, leaving 13 bases between them. This CDR3 comprises 12 residues. Per germline, CDR1 MNHEY and CDR2 SVGAGI. In DNA form, the CDR3 reads TGTGCCAGCAGATACCCAGGGGGGGAGCAGTACTTC. Residues: CASRYPGGEQYF.